The following is a TCR beta chain sequence with its context. Following extraction, RNA underwent reverse transcription to cDNA, which served as the sequencing template. Here immunoSEQ multiplex PCR was the method, and the copy in TCRdb shows in-frame clones only, minus some. The table has around 190,000 clones, around three fifths seen once. This entry comes from a study of CD8+ T cells in alopecia areata. Germline CDR1 reads SGHNT; CDR2 reads YENEEA. The CDR3 loop spans 14 amino acids. The V gene lost 3 bases and the J gene lost 1 base, with 9 bases spanning the gap. The treatment here: oral pan-JAK inhibitor, 5-10 mg twice daily.

This sequence joins TRBV11-3 and TRBJ1-1; maybe TRBD1 (5 bases). This TCR was recovered from a human donor with alopecia areata. The sequencing here drew on CD4+ T cells sorted from blood, taken at week 4, from a patient treated with tofacitinib. Here the CDR3 DNA reads TGTGCCAGCAGCTTTGGCAGGGCGAACACTGAAGCTTTCTTT. Translating gives CASSFGRANTEAFF.